One and the same sample provided the 29 T cell receptor beta chains below, sequenced in a study of T-cell memory formation after mild COVID-19. TCRdb called the 5' RACE reads again in MiXCR, with one record for every CDR3 protein. Among 540,000 or so distinct CDR3 sequences, roughly 20% were seen once, and the ten largest hold about 12%. The sequencing sample was made of PBMCs or a T cell subset sorted from them (not recorded which). The source of these receptors is an adult woman who had mild COVID-19 (a few samples of this study predate the infection). Cell type and time point are not known.

The table lists this clonotype with many counts. The J gene is TRBJ2-2, the V gene TRBV5-1, with D perhaps TRBD2 (6 bases). CDR3 length equals 15 residues. V was trimmed by 4 bases and J by 0 bases, leaving 10 bases between them. Germline V gives CDR1 SGHRS, CDR2 YFSETQ. In DNA form, the CDR3 reads TGCGCCAGCAGCCCAGCGGGCCCGAACACCGGGGAGCTGTTTTTT. It is translated as CASSPAGPNTGELFF. The variable domain in full, completed from reference TRBV5-1 and TRBJ2-2, reads KAGVTQTPRYLIKTRGQQVTLSCSPISGHRSVSWYQQTPGQGLQFLFEYFSETQRNKGNFPGRFSGRQFSNSRSEMNVSTLELGDSALYLCASSPAGPNTGELFFGEGSRLTVL.

This chain joins TRBV7-3 and TRBJ2-1; weak D call: TRBD2 (6 bases). Germline loops: CDR1 SGHTA, CDR2 FQGTGA. V was cut by 5 bases and J by 7 bases, with 9 bases left in between. This CDR3 region has 12 residues. The CDR3 bases are TGTGCCAGCAGCCGCGGGACTAATGAGCAGTTCTTC. This codes for CASSRGTNEQFF.

This clonotype occurred a few times. The genes are TRBV29-1 and TRBJ1-2, with unresolved D. Trimming stripped 0 bases from V and 7 bases from J, with 9 bases between. The CDR3 length is 12 residues. Per germline, CDR1 SQVTM and CDR2 ANQGSEA. Written as DNA, the CDR3 is TGCAGCGTTGAAGATGGAATTTCTGGCTACACCTTC. This codes for CSVEDGISGYTF. Filled out from reference TRBV29-1 and TRBJ1-2, the complete variable domain reads SAVISQKPSRDICQRGTSLTIQCQVDSQVTMMFWYRQQPGQSLTLIATANQGSEATYESGFVIDKFPISRPNLTFSTLTVSNMSPEDSSIYLCSVEDGISGYTFGSGTRLTVV.

The chain carries TRBV5-1 and TRBJ1-1; D is ambiguous. CDR3 length: 16 residues. The V end lost 0 bases, the J end lost 3 bases, and 15 bases lay between the germline ends. Looked up from germline, CDR1 is SGHRS and CDR2 is YFSETQ. For the CDR3, the DNA is TGCGCCAGCAGCTTGGATCGCCTGTCTGGATACACTGAAGCTTTCTTT. Its translation: CASSLDRLSGYTEAFF.

The chain's CDR3 is CASSQYALPETQYF. The CDR3 DNA sequence: TGTGCCAGCAGCCAATACGCCCTCCCAGAGACCCAGTACTTC. The rearrangement uses TRBV3-1 and TRBJ2-5; D is unclear. CDR1 is LGHDT, CDR2 YNNKEL, per germline (reference sequence). The CDR3 covers 14 residues. Between the trimmed V and J ends, which lost 2 bases and 4 bases, there was a span of 11 bases.

This clonotype showed up many times. The chain carries TRBV5-5 and TRBJ2-5; the D is unclear. Germline lookup yields CDR1 SGHKS and CDR2 YYEKEE (reference sequence). The V end was cut by 10 bases, the J end by 7 bases, with 23 bases between. CDR3 length: 14 amino acids. CDR3 sequence (DNA): TGTGCCTCTGACCCGGGCAGGTCATTAGGGACCCAGTACTTC. Protein product: CASDPGRSLGTQYF.

The DNA of the CDR3 is TGTGCCAGCAGTGAGCGGGCCCGGACAGGCCTCTCCTACGAGCAGTACTTC. Its translation is CASSERARTGLSYEQYF. This chain links TRBV2 with TRBJ2-7; 7 nucleotides line up with TRBD1. The germline V gene encodes CDR1 SNHLY and CDR2 FYNNEI. The ends lost 3 bases at V and 0 bases at J; junction bases unmatched: 11. CDR3 length: 17 amino acids.

The chain joins TRBV6-5 to TRBJ2-7, with D possibly TRBD2 on 7 matching bases. V was trimmed by 7 bases and J by 4 bases, leaving 14 bases between them. Germline V gene sequence: CDR1 MNHEY, CDR2 SVGAGI. This CDR3 has 13 amino acids. CDR3 loop: CASKSRGAYEQYF. The CDR3 DNA reads as TGTGCCAGCAAGTCCCGGGGGGCTTACGAGCAGTACTTC.

This clonotype has more than one count but fewer than ten. The V and J genes are TRBV20-1 and TRBJ1-5; 8 bases map to TRBD1. The J segment lost 7 bases and the V segment lost 5 bases, leaving 22 bases of the junction unmatched. The germline V gene has CDR1 DFQATT and CDR2 SNEGSKA (reference sequence). The length of the CDR3 is 18 residues. CDR3: CSAPRFGEYRGRRQPQHF. DNA for the CDR3: TGCAGTGCTCCTCGCTTCGGTGAATACAGGGGGAGACGCCAGCCCCAGCATTTT.

The chain has TRBV7-9 and TRBJ2-1; D may be TRBD1 (6 bases). The CDR3 spans 16 residues. Germline CDR1 reads SEHNR; CDR2 reads FQNEAQ (reference sequence). V was pared by 5 bases and J by 3 bases, with 17 bases between. CDR3: CASSSHSGQFYNEQFF. Written as DNA, the CDR3 is TGTGCCAGCAGCAGCCATTCGGGACAATTCTACAATGAGCAGTTCTTC.

This clonotype was detected a few times. This chain links TRBV3-1 with TRBJ2-7, with 9 nucleotides matching TRBD1. Per germline, CDR1 LGHDT and CDR2 YNNKEL (reference sequence). V lost 2 bases and J lost 5; bases outside the gene matches: 4. This CDR3 has 14 residues. The CDR3 DNA sequence: TGTGCCAGCAGCCAATTACAGGGGGCCCACGAGCAGTACTTC. It is translated as CASSQLQGAHEQYF.

The V gene is TRBV6-5, the J gene TRBJ2-5; weak D call: TRBD1 (6 bases). This CDR3 spans 15 amino acids. V was pared by 2 bases and J by 5 bases, with 15 bases between. Germline loops: CDR1 MNHEY, CDR2 SVGAGI. In DNA, the CDR3 is TGTGCCAGCAGTTACCCACAGGGAGACAGGGAGACCCAGTACTTC. Its protein product is CASSYPQGDRETQYF.

This clonotype was counted between two and nine times. The chain combines TRBV19 with TRBJ2-7; 7 bases are shared with TRBD2. Per germline, CDR1 LNHDA and CDR2 SQIVND (reference sequence). The trim removed 3 bases at V and 6 bases at J, leaving 8 bases unmatched. This CDR3 region has 14 residues. CDR3 amino acids: CASSMGPGGIEQYF. CDR3 coding DNA: TGTGCCAGTAGTATGGGACCGGGAGGAATCGAGCAGTACTTC.

CDR3 protein: CASSREGTYEQYF. As DNA, the CDR3 is TGCGCCAGCAGTAGGGAGGGAACCTACGAGCAGTACTTC. The V and J genes are TRBV5-1 and TRBJ2-7, with 7 bases fitting TRBD2. After removal of 5 bases from V and 2 bases from J, the junction contained 4 bases not matched to a gene. CDR3 size: 13 residues. CDR1 SGHRS and CDR2 YFSETQ come from the germline V gene.

This rearrangement joins TRBV7-6 to TRBJ2-7; possibly TRBD1 or TRBD2 for D (6 bases each). This CDR3 has 17 residues. Trimming took off 5 bases at V and 6 bases at J, with 26 bases between the two ends. Germline CDR1 is SGHVS and CDR2 is FNYEAQ. In DNA form, the CDR3 reads TGTGCCAGCAGCCCTCTCCAGGGGTTTGGGGGGCAGGTCGAGCAGTACTTC. Amino acid sequence: CASSPLQGFGGQVEQYF.

This clonotype has only a few counts. This chain links TRBV24-1 with TRBJ2-5, with a tentative D call TRBD2 (5 bases). The V end lost 3 bases, the J end lost 1 base, and 11 bases lay between the germline ends. This CDR3 has 15 residues. Germline CDR1 is KGHDR and CDR2 is SFDVKD. CDR3 amino acids: CATSDGTAVQETQYF. As DNA, the CDR3 is TGTGCCACCAGTGATGGCACAGCGGTCCAAGAGACCCAGTACTTC.

This clonotype has a handful of counts. The J gene is TRBJ2-3, the V gene TRBV4-3, with TRBD2 identical over 15 bases. Germline CDR1 and CDR2: LGHNA and YSLEER. Unmatched junction bases numbered 4, after V lost 4 bases and J lost 2 bases. This CDR3 has 17 residues. CDR3 sequence: CASSRGLAGGTTDTQYF. DNA for the CDR3: TGCGCCAGCAGCCGGGGACTAGCGGGAGGAACCACAGATACGCAGTATTTT.

In its sample, this clonotype was seen a few times. This chain connects TRBV7-9 to TRBJ1-4; D is perhaps TRBD1 (5 bases). The CDR3 covers 14 residues. Trimming removed 1 base at V and 7 bases at J, with 10 bases between. Germline CDR1 SEHNR, CDR2 FQNEAQ (reference sequence). In DNA form, the CDR3 reads TGTGCCAGCAGCTTAGGCCAGGGAGGTGAAAAACTGTTTTTT. Translated: CASSLGQGGEKLFF.

J is TRBJ2-7 and V is TRBV29-1; 15 bases line up with TRBD2. Germline-derived CDR1 and CDR2 are SQVTM and ANQGSEA. V shed 6 bases, J shed 8 bases, and the junction held 5 bases outside the gene matches. The length of the CDR3 is 13 residues. The CDR3 spells CSVPGLAGGKQYF. The CDR3 DNA follows: TGCAGCGTGCCCGGACTAGCGGGAGGGAAGCAGTACTTC.

The V and J genes are TRBV7-3 and TRBJ1-2; D call uncertain. The CDR3 has 16 amino acids. Per germline, CDR1 SGHTA and CDR2 FQGTGA. Trimming cost V 2 bases and J 4 bases, with 17 bases left between them. Written as DNA, the CDR3 is TGTGCCAGCAGCTTAGGCTTTGGCAACGGCATCTATGGCTACACCTTC. Amino acid sequence: CASSLGFGNGIYGYTF.

This clonotype was counted only a few times. The chain links TRBV4-3 to TRBJ1-1, with 7 bases that match TRBD1. In germline, CDR1 is LGHNA, CDR2 YSLEER. The V gene end was trimmed by 4 bases and the J gene end by 2 bases; junction bases not matched to a gene: 10. CDR3 length equals 16 residues. The CDR3 region is CASSLGQPPINTEAFF. The CDR3 region has the DNA TGCGCCAGCAGCCTGGGACAGCCACCCATTAACACTGAAGCTTTCTTT.

This clonotype was seen only a few times. The V and J genes are TRBV7-6 and TRBJ2-7; TRBD1 aligns across 7 bases. The CDR3 totals 15 residues. J was trimmed by 4 bases and V by 0 bases; bases with no gene match: 6. Germline lookup yields CDR1 SGHVS and CDR2 FNYEAQ. The CDR3 coding sequence is TGTGCCAGCAGCTTAGCGTATTCGACAGGGTACGAGCAGTACTTC. It specifies CASSLAYSTGYEQYF.

This clonotype showed up just a few times. This sequence joins TRBV4-2 and TRBJ2-5; the match to TRBD2 covers 9 bases. V gave up 8 bases and J gave up 2 bases; unmatched junction bases: 9. The CDR3 has 15 residues. The germline CDR1 and CDR2 sequences are LGHNA and YNFKEQ. The chain's CDR3 is CASSLSGGQQETQYF. In DNA, the CDR3 is TGTGCCAGCTCTTTGAGCGGGGGGCAACAAGAGACCCAGTACTTC.

The gene calls are TRBV14 and TRBJ1-1, with 7 bases aligning to TRBD1. This CDR3 is 11 amino acids long. The germline CDR1 and CDR2 sequences are SGHDN and FVKESK. V gave up 6 bases and J gave up 7 bases; unmatched junction bases: 2. In nucleotides, the CDR3 is TGTGCCAGCAGTAACAGGGGTGAAGCTTTCTTT. Amino acids: CASSNRGEAFF.

This chain joins TRBV4-3 and TRBJ2-7, with 7 bases identical to TRBD2. Trimming at V came to 0 bases and at J to 11 bases, leaving 7 bases not matched to a gene. Germline CDR1 and CDR2: LGHNA and YSLEER. The length of the CDR3 is 13 residues. The CDR3 sequence: CASSQELAETEYF. CDR3 coding DNA: TGCGCCAGCAGCCAAGAGCTAGCGGAGACGGAGTACTTC.

J is TRBJ2-7 and V is TRBV18; 9 positions match TRBD1. This CDR3 is built from 18 residues. After removal of 3 bases from V and 0 bases from J, the junction contained 12 bases not matched to a gene. CDR1 is KGHSH, CDR2 LQKENI, per germline. The CDR3 sequence: CASSPPNAGTGLSYEQYF. CDR3 in DNA: TGTGCCAGCTCACCTCCCAACGCGGGGACAGGGCTCTCCTACGAGCAGTACTTC. Drawing the rest from reference TRBV18 and TRBJ2-7, the complete variable domain is NAGVMQNPRHLVRRRGQEARLRCSPMKGHSHVYWYRQLPEEGLKFMVYLQKENIIDESGMPKERFSAEFPKEGPSILRIQQVVRGDSAAYFCASSPPNAGTGLSYEQYFGPGTRLTVT.

This clonotype was counted only a few times. The rearrangement links TRBV6-6 to TRBJ2-1, with TRBD2 identical over 7 bases. Germline loops: CDR1 MNHNY, CDR2 SVGAGI (reference sequence). The length of the CDR3 is 16 residues. V lost 8 bases, J lost 2 bases, and 12 bases stayed unmatched. Here the CDR3 reads CASVQGGGSAYNEQFF. The CDR3 nucleotides read TGTGCCAGCGTGCAGGGAGGCGGGAGTGCCTACAATGAGCAGTTCTTC.

The sample holds a few counts of this clonotype. The CDR3 reads CASSLVGGTGYDGYTF. The CDR3 region has the DNA TGTGCCAGCAGCTTGGTCGGGGGGACAGGGTACGATGGCTACACCTTC. V gene TRBV5-6 combines with J gene TRBJ1-2; 9 bases match TRBD1. V shed 0 bases, J shed 6 bases, and the junction held 9 bases outside the gene matches. Germline lookup yields CDR1 SGHDT and CDR2 YYEEEE. The length of the CDR3 is 16 residues.

The V gene is TRBV9, the J gene TRBJ2-1; TRBD2 might be the D (5 bases). V gave up 3 bases and J gave up 4 bases, with 17 bases separating them. The germline gives CDR1 SGDLS, CDR2 YYNGEE. The CDR3 length is 16 residues. The CDR3 DNA reads TGTGCCAGCAGCGCCAATCGCCGAGGGCCTTACAATGAGCAGTTCTTC. Protein: CASSANRRGPYNEQFF.